This T cell receptor (beta chain) was identified in a study of OX40 agonist ivuxolimab in advanced cancers. Looking at the study overall: One patient with hepatocellular carcinoma and two with cutaneous melanoma, three in all, had partial responses.

Findings and limits, study-wide: Doses of 0.1 to 3.0 mg/kg were accompanied by clonal expansion of CD4+ and CD8+ blood T cells by week 6. The mean number of expanded clones was higher in CD8+ T cells than in CD4+.

On this clone itself: Its antigen is currently unknown.

Peripheral blood came from all dose cohorts at three timepoints. Sequenced by immunoSEQ multiplex PCR; TCRdb stores in-frame clones only, minus some. Here the sample spans tens of thousands of clones, around 76% being singletons. This TCR derives from an adult with an advanced solid tumor such as melanoma, head and neck, liver or kidney cancer. Sequences were derived from CD4+ or CD8+ T cells sorted from blood, sampled in a trial of the OX40 agonist ivuxolimab.

The CDR3 DNA reads TGTGCCAGCAGTTACGGGACAGGGTACGAGCAGTACTTC. Residues: CASSYGTGYEQYF. The chain recombines TRBV6-5 with TRBJ2-7, with 9 bases that match TRBD1. The ends lost 2 bases at V and 4 bases at J; junction bases unmatched: 0. CDR1 and CDR2 (germline): MNHEY, SVGAGI. The CDR3 spans 13 residues.